The sequence of this T cell receptor (beta chain) was determined in a study of cytomegalovirus exposure and HLA in healthy donors. Findings of the study overall: In an earlier analysis, productive rearrangement rates for most beta V segments clustered near 87% or 30%.

Trimming cost V 6 bases and J 3 bases; bases outside gene matches: 22. CDR3 length equals 20 residues. Looked up from germline, CDR1 is ENHRY and CDR2 is SYGVKD. Comments on this clone: The antigen is unknown.

Donors were ostensibly healthy at sampling, although undocumented immune exposures were probable. In the PCR, 60 Vbeta and 13 Jbeta primers were used. Here immunoSEQ multiplex PCR was the method, and the copy in TCRdb shows in-frame clones only, minus some. The data contain 200,000 to 250,000 clones, under 80% of them singletons. The clonotype originates from a woman aged 30 to 39 in good health and CMV-seronegative. This chain connects TRBV10-3 to TRBJ2-7; TRBD2 matches at 11 bases. Sequenced material: PBMCs. The CDR3 here is CAISARSILSGRAGYYEQYF. The CDR3 coding sequence is TGTGCCATCAGCGCACGATCGATCCTTAGCGGGAGGGCCGGGTACTACGAGCAGTACTTC.